Listed below are T cell receptor beta chains from one sample, sequenced in a study of blood T cell repertoires in COVID-19. Method: immunoSEQ multiplex PCR; TCRdb's copy keeps in-frame clones and lacks some. The profile covers approximately 150,000 clones, with over 80% appearing a single time and roughly a tenth taken by the ten largest. The sample comprised peripheral blood. The origin of the receptors is a man aged 55 to 70 with active or convalescent COVID-19. Each CDR3 is given with its conserved first and last residue. The D gene is left open where the match is weak. The listing skips clone size in some rows; elsewhere it reads once, few, many or a size class.

d_call,j_call,v_call,clone_size,cdr3_nt,cdr3_aa
TRBD1,TRBJ1-5,TRBV19,once,TGTGCCAGTAGTCCAGGACCGGACAGGGTGAATCAGCCCCAGCATTTT,CASSPGPDRVNQPQHF
-,TRBJ1-1,TRBV6-4,few,TGTGCCACCTCGTCCCCCGACAGTGAAGCTTTCTTT,CATSSPDSEAFF
TRBD1,TRBJ2-5,TRBV5-1,-,TGCGCCAGCAGCAACATGACAGGGGAAGAGACCCAGTACTTC,CASSNMTGEETQYF
TRBD1,TRBJ1-1,TRBV28,-,TGTGCCAGCAGTTTCTCCGGGACAGGGACTTCCGGGACTGAAGCTTTCTTT,CASSFSGTGTSGTEAFF
-,TRBJ2-5,TRBV24-1,-,TGTGCCACCAGTGATTTGGTCAGCCCTTCGGGTCTTGAGACCCAGTACTTC,CATSDLVSPSGLETQYF
TRBD1,TRBJ2-7,TRBV11-2,-,TGTGCCAGCAGCTGGGGGACAGGGGACCTCTACGAGCAGTACTTC,CASSWGTGDLYEQYF
-,TRBJ1-5,TRBV6-5,-,TGTGCCAGCAGTTACAAGACAGGTCAGCCCCAGCATTTT,CASSYKTGQPQHF
TRBD1,TRBJ1-6,TRBV19,-,TGTGCCAGTAGTCCGAGGACAGGGGGGACCAATTCACCCCTCCACTTT,CASSPRTGGTNSPLHF
-,TRBJ2-6,TRBV5-5,-,TGTGCCAGCAGCTTGGTCTCCCGACAGTCCTCTGGGGCCAACGTCCTGACTTTC,CASSLVSRQSSGANVLTF
TRBD1,TRBJ2-2,TRBV19,-,TGTGCCAGTAGTATAGCCGACAGGGGGCGCCGTCCCGGGGAGCTGTTTTTT,CASSIADRGRRPGELFF
-,TRBJ2-7,TRBV21-1,-,TGTGCCAGCAGCTTCCGGGACACAGGCGAGCAGTACTTC,CASSFRDTGEQYF
-,TRBJ1-5,TRBV24-1,once,TGTGCCACCAGTGGAAGGACAGCGGATAGCAATCAGCCCCAGCATTTT,CATSGRTADSNQPQHF
-,TRBJ2-3,TRBV9,-,TGTGCCAGCAGCGTAGCTGGAACCCGAGGAGATACGCAGTATTTT,CASSVAGTRGDTQYF
TRBD1,TRBJ2-2,TRBV7-3,-,TGTGCCAGCAGCTTAAAGGCAGGGGGCGACACCGGGGAGCTGTTTTTT,CASSLKAGGDTGELFF
TRBD2,TRBJ2-3,TRBV18,-,TGTGCCAGCTCACCACCCAGGACTAGATTAACAGATACGCAGTATTTT,CASSPPRTRLTDTQYF
-,TRBJ1-3,TRBV28,-,TGTGCCATCTCAGGGTCACCATCGCGAGCTGCTGGAAACACCATATATTTT,CAISGSPSRAAGNTIYF
TRBD1,TRBJ2-3,TRBV7-9,-,TGTGCCAGCAGCTTAATTTCCCTAGGGCAGGGGGAAAATCCAGATACGCAGTATTTT,CASSLISLGQGENPDTQYF